This TCR beta chain is drawn from a study of blood T cell repertoires in COVID-19. Sequencing used immunoSEQ multiplex PCR; TCRdb keeps in-frame clones, though not all of them. The sample has 45,000 to 55,000 clones; approximately 84% are singletons. The germline gives CDR1 SNHLY, CDR2 FYNNEI. Trimming shortened V by 8 bases and J by 0 bases, and 7 bases separated the two germline ends. The CDR3 is made up of 12 amino acids. The sample comprised peripheral blood. The chain couples TRBV2 to TRBJ1-1; D may be TRBD1 (6 bases). The TCR sequence derives from a human donor in a cohort sampled during active COVID-19. The CDR3 protein is CASGTMNTEAFF. The CDR3 DNA reads TGTGCCAGCGGGACAATGAACACTGAAGCTTTCTTT.